These T cell receptor beta chains were read from a single sample in a study of beta chain features in type 1 diabetes. This table comes from immunoSEQ multiplex PCR, and its TCRdb copy is limited to in-frame clones, with some not included. The sample has roughly 310,000 clones; more than 9.5% are singletons. Material for sequencing was naive CD4+ T cells from blood. The receptors shown here come from a woman aged 25 to 45 in good health. Each CDR3 is given with its conserved first and last residue. The D gene is left open where the match is weak. Clone size is shown for a subset of rows, as once, few, many or a class of expanded clone.

clone_size	v_call	j_call	d_call	cdr3_nt	cdr3_aa
-	TRBV7-2	TRBJ2-5	TRBD2	TGTGCCAGCAGCTCAGACCGGACTAGATCAGAGACCCAGTACTTC	CASSSDRTRSETQYF
few	TRBV29-1	TRBJ2-7	-	TGCAGCGTTGACGTAGGGGGAGCGTCCGAGCAGTACTTC	CSVDVGGASEQYF
-	TRBV6-5	TRBJ2-1	-	TGTGCCAGCAGTACAGCTTCGTCCTTTTGGGATGAGCAGTTCTTC	CASSTASSFWDEQFF
few	TRBV7-9	TRBJ1-1	-	TGTGCCAGCAGCCTCACCGGGGTCGCCACTGAAGCTTTCTTT	CASSLTGVATEAFF
-	TRBV9	TRBJ1-3	-	TGTGCCAGCAGCGTAGAGCCGACAGCTAACTCTGGAAACACCATATATTTT	CASSVEPTANSGNTIYF
-	TRBV7-9	TRBJ2-5	-	TGTGCCAGCATCATGGGGGGAGGAGAGACCCAGTACTTC	CASIMGGGETQYF
-	TRBV2	TRBJ1-2	-	TGTGCCAGCAGTGATTTAGGACTTTATGGCTACACCTTC	CASSDLGLYGYTF
few	TRBV9	TRBJ2-3	-	TGTGCCAGCAGCGTAGGGGCCCGGGATAGCACAGATACGCAGTATTTT	CASSVGARDSTDTQYF
-	TRBV9	TRBJ2-7	TRBD1	TGTGCCAGCAGCGCCCGGGACAGGGGGGCCTACGAGCAGTACTTC	CASSARDRGAYEQYF
-	TRBV6-6	TRBJ2-2	-	TGTGCCAGCAGGTCTAACACCGGGGAGCTGTTTTTT	CASRSNTGELFF
few	TRBV4-3	TRBJ2-1	-	TGCGCCAGCAGCCTTAGGACTGTGTTCAATGAGCAGTTCTTC	CASSLRTVFNEQFF
-	TRBV7-2	TRBJ2-3	TRBD2	TGTGCCAGCAGCCTAGCGGGAGGGCCGACAGATACGCAGTATTTT	CASSLAGGPTDTQYF
-	TRBV15	TRBJ1-3	-	TGTGCCACCAGCAGAGATCGGTCCACTGGAAACACCATATATTTT	CATSRDRSTGNTIYF
-	TRBV9	TRBJ2-5	TRBD2	TGTGCCAGCAGCGTAATCCCCGAAACGGGAGGACGAAGTCGGCGAGAGACCCAGTACTTC	CASSVIPETGGRSRRETQYF
-	TRBV28	TRBJ2-7	-	TGTGCCAGCAGCTCACCACAGGACCACGAGCAGTACTTC	CASSSPQDHEQYF